This passage covers 16 T cell receptor beta chains from one sample sequenced in a study of blood T cell repertoires in COVID-19. TCRdb's copy holds only in-frame clones and misses some; the assay was immunoSEQ multiplex PCR. The profile shows around 60,000 clones, 90% of them singletons. Sequenced: peripheral blood. Every receptor here comes from a man aged 60 to 69 with active COVID-19.

This chain links TRBV3-1 (or the pseudogene TRBV3-2) with TRBJ2-3, with 14 bases matching TRBD2. CDR3 size: 16 residues. Per the germline V gene, CDR1 is LGHDT and CDR2 is YNNKEL (reference sequence). The J segment lost 5 bases and the V segment lost 4 bases, leaving 5 bases of the junction unmatched. The CDR3 loop reads CASSRGLAGVLDTQYF. The CDR3 region has the DNA TGTGCCAGCAGCCGGGGACTAGCGGGAGTATTAGATACGCAGTATTTT.

The chain uses TRBV9 and TRBJ2-1, with 8 bases matching TRBD2. This CDR3 comprises 16 residues. Germline CDR1 and CDR2: SGDLS and YYNGEE. The V segment lost 0 bases and the J segment 6 bases; nucleotides outside the gene matches: 8. The CDR3 region is CASSVVSSGGSNEQFF. DNA of the CDR3: TGTGCCAGCAGCGTAGTATCCAGCGGGGGATCCAATGAGCAGTTCTTC.

This clone was found a few times. The chain has TRBV11-2 and TRBJ2-7; the D is unclear. CDR3 size: 15 residues. Trimming shortened V by 5 bases and J by 3 bases, and 17 bases separated the two germline ends. Germline-derived CDR1 and CDR2 are SGHAT and FQNNGV. The CDR3 coding sequence is TGTGCCAGCAGCCCGACATTGGTGCTAAACTACGAGCAGTACTTC. It encodes CASSPTLVLNYEQYF.

J is TRBJ2-4 and V is TRBV5-6, with a tentative D call TRBD1 (6 bases). V was pared by 1 base and J by 0 bases, with 11 bases between. From germline, CDR1 is SGHDT and CDR2 YYEEEE. CDR3 length: 16 residues. In DNA form, the CDR3 reads TGTGCCAGCAGCTTGCAGGGGCAGCTAGCCAAAAACATTCAGTACTTC. This encodes CASSLQGQLAKNIQYF.

The CDR3 bases are TGTGCCAGCAGCCACCCTGACACATCCTATGGCTACACCTTC. It yields the protein CASSHPDTSYGYTF. The V call is TRBV28, the J call TRBJ1-2; no clear D gene. The CDR3 runs to 14 residues. Germline lookup yields CDR1 MDHEN and CDR2 SYDVKM. The germline V and J ends were trimmed by 6 bases and 4 bases, with 15 bases remaining between them.

The chain links TRBV30 to TRBJ1-6; D remains unclear. V shed 3 bases and J shed 0 bases, with 15 bases lying between them. CDR3 length equals 17 residues. Looked up from germline, CDR1 is GTSNPN and CDR2 is SVGIG (reference sequence). For the CDR3, the DNA is TGTGCCTGGAGGATATCGGGAGCCAGCTCCTATAATTCACCCCTCCACTTT. Protein product: CAWRISGASSYNSPLHF.

The chain combines TRBV2 with TRBJ2-1; no definite D call. V dropped 2 bases and J dropped 0 bases, with 8 bases sitting between them. CDR3 length equals 15 residues. The V gene's germline CDR1 is SNHLY and CDR2 FYNNEI. The CDR3 protein is CASSESHSSYNEQFF. The CDR3 bases are TGTGCCAGCAGTGAAAGTCACAGCTCCTACAATGAGCAGTTCTTC.

V usage is TRBV9 and J usage is TRBJ2-7, with 7 bases that match TRBD2. V lost 0 bases, J lost 7 bases, and 10 bases stayed unmatched. The CDR3 loop spans 15 amino acids. The V gene's germline CDR1 is SGDLS and CDR2 YYNGEE. The CDR3 DNA sequence: TGTGCCAGCAGCGTAGCTGCGGGAGCTGGGGGGGAGCAGTACTTC. Amino acids: CASSVAAGAGGEQYF.

V gene TRBV13 combines with J gene TRBJ2-1; D unclear. The V gene lost 3 bases and the J gene lost 5 bases, with 5 bases spanning the gap. The CDR3 runs 12 residues. Germline V CDR1 and CDR2: PRHDT, FYEKMQ (reference sequence). CDR3 DNA sequence: TGTGCCAGCAGCTTTGGAGACAATGAGCAGTTCTTC. It codes for CASSFGDNEQFF. Using reference TRBV13 and TRBJ2-1 for the parts outside the CDR3, the full variable domain is AAGVIQSPRHLIKEKRETATLKCYPIPRHDTVYWYQQGPGQDPQFLISFYEKMQSDKGSIPDRFSAQQFSDYHSELNMSSLELGDSALYFCASSFGDNEQFFGPGTRLTVL.

The chain recombines TRBV5-6 with TRBJ1-2, with D tentatively TRBD1 (5 bases). CDR1 is SGHDT, CDR2 YYEEEE, per germline. The CDR3 runs 13 residues. V lost 3 bases and J lost 6, with 12 bases in between. As DNA, the CDR3 is TGTGCCAGCAGCTCGGATTGGGGGGATGGCTACACCTTC. Residues: CASSSDWGDGYTF.

There are a few counts of this clone. The gene calls are TRBV27 and TRBJ2-7, with 14 bases that match TRBD2. In germline, CDR1 is MNHEY, CDR2 SMNVEV (reference sequence). Trimming removed 4 bases from V and 2 bases from J; junction bases left unmatched: 13. The CDR3 consists of 19 residues. CDR3 region: CASSSRRTSGGPPPYEQYF. For the CDR3, the DNA is TGTGCCAGCAGTTCCCGCCGGACTAGCGGGGGGCCGCCACCCTACGAGCAGTACTTC.

V and J are TRBV30 and TRBJ1-6, with a possible D match to TRBD1 (6 bases). This CDR3 region has 12 residues. Germline CDR1 is GTSNPN and CDR2 is SVGIG (reference sequence). The germline V and J ends were trimmed by 8 bases and 14 bases, with 19 bases remaining between them. CDR3 region: CATDRRPPALHF. CDR3 nucleotide sequence: TGTGCCACGGACAGAAGGCCTCCTGCCCTCCACTTT.

The chain is built from TRBV28 and TRBJ2-7; D unresolved. This CDR3 comprises 13 residues. Trimming removed 2 bases at V and 3 bases at J, with 8 bases between. Germline V gene data show CDR1 as MDHEN and CDR2 as SYDVKM. CDR3 nucleotide sequence: TGTGCCAGCAGTTTACAGACACTCTACGAGCAGTACTTC. Its translation: CASSLQTLYEQYF.

The chain links TRBV18 to TRBJ2-5; TRBD1 is a possible D gene (6 bases). Between the trimmed V and J ends, which lost 6 bases and 1 base, there was a span of 9 bases. CDR1 KGHSH and CDR2 LQKENI come from the germline V gene. The CDR3 has 13 residues. CDR3 bases: TGTGCCAGCTCCAGGGACATCCAAGAGACCCAGTACTTC. Translating it yields CASSRDIQETQYF. Based on the CDR3 plus reference TRBV18 and TRBJ2-5, the full variable domain is NAGVMQNPRHLVRRRGQEARLRCSPMKGHSHVYWYRQLPEEGLKFMVYLQKENIIDESGMPKERFSAEFPKEGPSILRIQQVVRGDSAAYFCASSRDIQETQYFGPGTRLLVL.

J is TRBJ2-7 and V is TRBV3-1 (or the pseudogene TRBV3-2); TRBD2 is a possible D gene (7 bases). The CDR3 is 15 amino acids. Germline V gene data show CDR1 as LGHDT and CDR2 as YNNKEL (reference sequence). V was clipped by 4 bases and J by 7 bases, with 20 bases between them. CDR3 DNA sequence: TGTGCCAGCAGCCCCCTGGCGGGGGCCTACCGGGAGCAGTACTTC. This codes for CASSPLAGAYREQYF.

The CDR3 protein is CAILIDTIYF. CDR3 in DNA: TGTGCCATCCTTATAGACACCATATATTTT. V gene TRBV7-9 combines with J gene TRBJ1-3; D gene ambiguous. V dropped 10 bases and J dropped 8 bases, with 9 bases sitting between them. The length of the CDR3 is 10 residues. Germline lookup yields CDR1 SEHNR and CDR2 FQNEAQ (reference sequence).